The clone carrying this TCR beta chain was counted a few times. Its antigen remains unidentified. V was shortened by 1 base and J by 5 bases, with 19 bases between the two germline ends. Germline CDR1 SGHAT, CDR2 FQNNGV. The CDR3 sequence is 17 residues long. This record belongs to a study of identical twins' blood T cells. Turning to the study itself: Approximately 50 million reads covered roughly six alpha-chain and roughly six beta-chain libraries.

TCR cDNA libraries were made from RNA using a previously described, modified protocol. Via MiXCR, TCRdb re-called the 5' RACE reads, giving one row per CDR3 protein. Of a few hundred thousand distinct CDR3 sequences in the sample, roughly 31% were seen once. Study observations and caveats: Twins shared more top CDR3 clonotypes than unrelated donors did.

This clonotype was obtained from a woman between 18 and 49 years old in good health. Input material: PBMCs. The rearrangement uses TRBV11-2 and TRBJ2-3; weak D call: TRBD2 (5 bases). CDR3 in DNA: TGTGCCAGCAGCTTAGCAAAGGGAAAGAGGGTCGTAGATACGCAGTATTTT. Its translation is CASSLAKGKRVVDTQYF. Based on the CDR3 plus reference TRBV11-2 and TRBJ2-3, the full variable domain is EAGVAQSPRYKIIEKRQSVAFWCNPISGHATLYWYQQILGQGPKLLIQFQNNGVVDDSQLPKDRFSAERLKGVDSTLKIQPAKLEDSAVYLCASSLAKGKRVVDTQYFGPGTRLTVL.